This T cell receptor (beta chain) was identified in a study of blood T cell repertoires in COVID-19. Study at large: Both acute and convalescent COVID-19 samples were obtained from the United States, Italy and Spain.

Germline V gives CDR1 SNHLY, CDR2 FYNNEI. Losses at the gene ends were 3 bases for V and 4 bases for J; bases not matched to a gene: 5. The length of the CDR3 is 14 residues. The table came from immunoSEQ multiplex PCR; TCRdb's copy has only in-frame clones and leaves some out. Among roughly 77,000 clones, 75% to 85% were seen once, and the ten largest hold 4% to 6%. The TCR comes from a woman between 65 and 79 years old with acute or convalescent COVID-19. Sequenced: peripheral blood. J is TRBJ1-2 and V is TRBV2; TRBD1 aligns across 7 bases. The chain's CDR3 is CASSDPGGRYGYTF. As DNA, the CDR3 is TGTGCCAGCAGTGACCCAGGGGGTCGCTATGGCTACACCTTC.